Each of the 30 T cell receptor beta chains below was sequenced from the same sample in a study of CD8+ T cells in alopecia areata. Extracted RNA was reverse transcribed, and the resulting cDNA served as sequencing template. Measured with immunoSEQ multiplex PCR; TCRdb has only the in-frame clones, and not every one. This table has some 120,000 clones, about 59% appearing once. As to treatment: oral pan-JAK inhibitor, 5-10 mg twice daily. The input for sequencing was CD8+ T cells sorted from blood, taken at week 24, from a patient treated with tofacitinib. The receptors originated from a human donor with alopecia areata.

Here the CDR3 DNA reads TGTGCCTGGAGTGTGGGGGATGCACGTTCCCCCCTCCACTTT. This gives the protein CAWSVGDARSPLHF. The V and J genes are TRBV30 and TRBJ1-6; maybe TRBD1 (5 bases). Germline CDR1 is GTSNPN and CDR2 is SVGIG (reference sequence). The CDR3 has 14 amino acids. V was cut by 0 bases and J by 13 bases, with 16 bases left in between.

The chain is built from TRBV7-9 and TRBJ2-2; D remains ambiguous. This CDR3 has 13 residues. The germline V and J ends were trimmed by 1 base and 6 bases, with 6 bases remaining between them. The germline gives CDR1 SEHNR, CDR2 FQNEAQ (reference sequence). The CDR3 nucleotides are TGTGCCAGCAGCTTAGTCGGTTCCGGGGAGCTGTTTTTT. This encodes CASSLVGSGELFF.

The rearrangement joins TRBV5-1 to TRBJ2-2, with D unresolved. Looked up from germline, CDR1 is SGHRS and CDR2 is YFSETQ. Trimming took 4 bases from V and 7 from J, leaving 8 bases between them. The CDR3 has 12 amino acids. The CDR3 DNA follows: TGCGCCAGCAGCCCGGACGGCGGGGAGCTGTTTTTT. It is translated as CASSPDGGELFF.

The CDR3 is CASSENRGLRETQYF. DNA of the CDR3: TGTGCCAGCAGTGAGAACAGGGGGCTACGAGAGACCCAGTACTTC. J is TRBJ2-5 and V is TRBV6-1; 9 nucleotides match TRBD1. The V gene's germline CDR1 is MNHNS and CDR2 SASEGT. V shed 3 bases, J shed 4 bases, and the junction held 6 bases outside the gene matches. The CDR3 runs to 15 residues.

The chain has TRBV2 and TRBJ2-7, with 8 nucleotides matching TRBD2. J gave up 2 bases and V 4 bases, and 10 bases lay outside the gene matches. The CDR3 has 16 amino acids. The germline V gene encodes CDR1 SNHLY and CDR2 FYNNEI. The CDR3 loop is CASSVVGAGETYEQYF. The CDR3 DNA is TGTGCCAGCAGTGTGGTCGGAGCGGGGGAGACCTACGAGCAGTACTTC.

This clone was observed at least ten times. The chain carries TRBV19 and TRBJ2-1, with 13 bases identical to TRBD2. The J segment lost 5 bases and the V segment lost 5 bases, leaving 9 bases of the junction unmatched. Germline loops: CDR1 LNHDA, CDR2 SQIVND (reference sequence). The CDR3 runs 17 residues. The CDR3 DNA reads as TGTGCCAGTAGTCCCACCCGGACTAGCGGGAGAAACAATGAGCAGTTCTTC. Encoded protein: CASSPTRTSGRNNEQFF.

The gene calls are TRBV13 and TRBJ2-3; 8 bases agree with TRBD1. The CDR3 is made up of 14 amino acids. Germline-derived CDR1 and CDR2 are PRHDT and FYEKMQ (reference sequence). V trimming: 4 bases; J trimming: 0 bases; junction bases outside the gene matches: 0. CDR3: CASSWDRSTDTQYF. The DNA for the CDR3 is TGTGCCAGCAGCTGGGACAGGAGCACAGATACGCAGTATTTT. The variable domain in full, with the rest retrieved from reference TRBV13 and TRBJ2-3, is AAGVIQSPRHLIKEKRETATLKCYPIPRHDTVYWYQQGPGQDPQFLISFYEKMQSDKGSIPDRFSAQQFSDYHSELNMSSLELGDSALYFCASSWDRSTDTQYFGPGTRLTVL.

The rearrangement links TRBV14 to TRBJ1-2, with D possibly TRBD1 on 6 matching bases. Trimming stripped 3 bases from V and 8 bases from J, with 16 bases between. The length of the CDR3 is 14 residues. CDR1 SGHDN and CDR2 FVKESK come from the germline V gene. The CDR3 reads CASSHILEGDGYTF. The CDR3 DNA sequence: TGTGCCAGCAGCCACATCCTTGAGGGGGACGGCTACACCTTC.

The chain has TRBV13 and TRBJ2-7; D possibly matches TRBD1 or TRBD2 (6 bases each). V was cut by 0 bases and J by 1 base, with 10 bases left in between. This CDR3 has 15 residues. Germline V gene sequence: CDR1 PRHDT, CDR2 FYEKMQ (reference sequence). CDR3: CASSLGGGGSYEQYF. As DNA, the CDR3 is TGTGCCAGCAGCTTAGGAGGAGGGGGATCCTACGAGCAGTACTTC.

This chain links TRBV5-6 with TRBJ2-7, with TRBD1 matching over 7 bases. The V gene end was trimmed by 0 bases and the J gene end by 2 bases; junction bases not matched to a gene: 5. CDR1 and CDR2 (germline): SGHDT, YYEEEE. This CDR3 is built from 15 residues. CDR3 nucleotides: TGTGCCAGCAGCTTGGACCAGGGGGTGACCTACGAGCAGTACTTC. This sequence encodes CASSLDQGVTYEQYF.

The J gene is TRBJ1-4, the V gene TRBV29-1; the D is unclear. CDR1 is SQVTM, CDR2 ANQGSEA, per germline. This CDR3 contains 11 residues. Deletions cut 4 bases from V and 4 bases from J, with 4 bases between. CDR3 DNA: TGCAGCGTTGGAGATAATGAAAAACTGTTTTTT. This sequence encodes CSVGDNEKLFF.

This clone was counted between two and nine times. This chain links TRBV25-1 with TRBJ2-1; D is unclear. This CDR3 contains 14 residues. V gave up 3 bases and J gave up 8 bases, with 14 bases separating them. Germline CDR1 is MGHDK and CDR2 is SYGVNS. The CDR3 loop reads CASSEASGFDEQFF. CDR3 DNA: TGTGCCAGCAGTGAGGCTAGTGGGTTCGATGAGCAGTTCTTC.

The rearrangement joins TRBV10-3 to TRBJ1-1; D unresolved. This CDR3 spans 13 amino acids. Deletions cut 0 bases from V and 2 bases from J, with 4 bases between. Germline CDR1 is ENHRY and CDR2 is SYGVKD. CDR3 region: CAISESTNTEAFF. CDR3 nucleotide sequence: TGTGCCATCAGTGAGTCCACAAACACTGAAGCTTTCTTT.

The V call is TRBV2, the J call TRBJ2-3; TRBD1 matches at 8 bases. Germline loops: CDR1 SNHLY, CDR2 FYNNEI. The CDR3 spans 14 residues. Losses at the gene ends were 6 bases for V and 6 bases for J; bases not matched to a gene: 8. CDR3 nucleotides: TGTGCCAGCAGGCGGACAGGGACTTTGGATACGCAGTATTTT. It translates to CASRRTGTLDTQYF.

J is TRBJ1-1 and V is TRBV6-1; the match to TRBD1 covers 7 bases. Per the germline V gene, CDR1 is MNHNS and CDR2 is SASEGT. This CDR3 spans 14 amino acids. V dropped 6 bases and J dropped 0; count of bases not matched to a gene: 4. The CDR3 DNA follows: TGTGCCAGCAGCATACAGGGGATGAACACTGAAGCTTTCTTT. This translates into CASSIQGMNTEAFF.

CDR3 sequence: CASSLDWRGTYEQYF. The CDR3 DNA reads TGCGCCAGCAGCTTGGATTGGAGGGGGACCTACGAGCAGTACTTC. The rearrangement uses TRBV5-1 and TRBJ2-7; tentatively, D is TRBD1 or TRBD2 (6 bases each). Germline V gives CDR1 SGHRS, CDR2 YFSETQ. Trimming took off 0 bases at V and 2 bases at J, with 12 bases between the two ends. This CDR3 has 15 amino acids.

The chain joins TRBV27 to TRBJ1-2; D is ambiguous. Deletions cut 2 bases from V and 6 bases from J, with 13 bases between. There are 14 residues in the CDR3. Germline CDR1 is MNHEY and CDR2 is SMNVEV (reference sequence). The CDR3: CASSLLASGHGYTF. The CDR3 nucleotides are TGTGCCAGCAGTTTACTCGCCAGTGGGCATGGCTACACCTTC.

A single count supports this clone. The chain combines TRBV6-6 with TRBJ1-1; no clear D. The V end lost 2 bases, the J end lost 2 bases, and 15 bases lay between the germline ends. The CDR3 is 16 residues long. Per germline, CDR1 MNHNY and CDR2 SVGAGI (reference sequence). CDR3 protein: CASSYPDGILNTEAFF. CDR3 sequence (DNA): TGTGCCAGCAGTTACCCGGATGGAATTCTAAACACTGAAGCTTTCTTT.

CDR3 in amino acids: CASSWGGHTASTDTQYF. For the CDR3, the DNA is TGTGCCAGCAGTTGGGGTGGACATACCGCTAGCACAGATACGCAGTATTTT. The chain employs TRBV27 and TRBJ2-3; weak D call: TRBD1 (5 bases). The germline V and J ends were trimmed by 4 bases and 0 bases, with 17 bases remaining between them. CDR1 is MNHEY, CDR2 SMNVEV, per germline (reference sequence). This CDR3 spans 17 amino acids.

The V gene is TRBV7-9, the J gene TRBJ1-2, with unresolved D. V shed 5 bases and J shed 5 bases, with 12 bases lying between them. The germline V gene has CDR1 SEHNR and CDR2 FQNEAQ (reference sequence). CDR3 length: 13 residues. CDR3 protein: CASSPEGGYGYTF. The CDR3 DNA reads TGTGCCAGCAGCCCGGAAGGAGGTTATGGCTACACCTTC.

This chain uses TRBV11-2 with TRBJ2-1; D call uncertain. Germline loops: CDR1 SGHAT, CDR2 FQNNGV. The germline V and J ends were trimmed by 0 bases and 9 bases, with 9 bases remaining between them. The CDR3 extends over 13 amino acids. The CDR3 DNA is TGTGCCAGCAGCTTAGAGTACGACTCTGAGCAGTTCTTC. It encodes CASSLEYDSEQFF.

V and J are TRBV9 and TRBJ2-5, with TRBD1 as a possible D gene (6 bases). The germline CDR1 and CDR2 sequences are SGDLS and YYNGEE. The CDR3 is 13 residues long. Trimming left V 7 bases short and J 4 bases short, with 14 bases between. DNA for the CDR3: TGTGCCAGCGGTACAGGGTGGGGAGAGACCCAGTACTTC. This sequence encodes CASGTGWGETQYF.

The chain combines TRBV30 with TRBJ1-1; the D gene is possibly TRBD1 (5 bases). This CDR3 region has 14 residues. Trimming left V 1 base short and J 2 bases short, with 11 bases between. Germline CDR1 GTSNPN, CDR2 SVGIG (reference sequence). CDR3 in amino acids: CAWSASWGNTEAFF. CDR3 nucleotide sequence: TGTGCCTGGAGTGCCTCCTGGGGCAACACTGAAGCTTTCTTT. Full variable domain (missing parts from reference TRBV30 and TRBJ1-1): SQTIHQWPATLVQPVGSPLSLECTVEGTSNPNLYWYRQAAGRGLQLLFYSVGIGQISSEVPQNLSASRPQDRQFILSSKKLLLSDSGFYLCAWSASWGNTEAFFGQGTRLTVV.

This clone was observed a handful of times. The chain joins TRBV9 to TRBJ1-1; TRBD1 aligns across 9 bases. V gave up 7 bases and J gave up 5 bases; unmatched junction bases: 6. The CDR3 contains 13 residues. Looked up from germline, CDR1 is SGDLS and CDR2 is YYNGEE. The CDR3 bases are TGTGCCAGCCAGGGACAGGGAGATACTGAAGCTTTCTTT. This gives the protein CASQGQGDTEAFF.

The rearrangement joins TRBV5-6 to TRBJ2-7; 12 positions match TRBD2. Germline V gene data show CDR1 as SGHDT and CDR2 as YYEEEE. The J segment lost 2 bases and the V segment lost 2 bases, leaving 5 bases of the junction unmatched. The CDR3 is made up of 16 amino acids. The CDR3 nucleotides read TGTGCCAGCAGCTTTACTAGCGGGGGGACCGCCTACGAGCAGTACTTC. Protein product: CASSFTSGGTAYEQYF.

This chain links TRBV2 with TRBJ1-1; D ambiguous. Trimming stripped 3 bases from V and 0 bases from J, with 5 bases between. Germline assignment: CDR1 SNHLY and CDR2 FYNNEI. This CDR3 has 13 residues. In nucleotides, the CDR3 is TGTGCCAGCAGTGAGGAACTGAACACTGAAGCTTTCTTT. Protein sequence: CASSEELNTEAFF.

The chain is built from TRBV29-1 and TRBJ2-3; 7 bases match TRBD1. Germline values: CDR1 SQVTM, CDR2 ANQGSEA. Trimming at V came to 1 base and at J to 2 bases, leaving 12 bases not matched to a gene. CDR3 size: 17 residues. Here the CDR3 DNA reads TGCAGCGTTGAAGGAGTCCCAAGACAGGGAATCACAGATACGCAGTATTTT. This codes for CSVEGVPRQGITDTQYF.

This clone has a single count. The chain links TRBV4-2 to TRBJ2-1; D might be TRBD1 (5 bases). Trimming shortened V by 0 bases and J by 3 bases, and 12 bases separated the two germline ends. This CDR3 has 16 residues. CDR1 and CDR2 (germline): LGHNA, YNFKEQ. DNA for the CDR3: TGTGCCAGCAGCCAAGAGGGGCCTTTTATCTACAATGAGCAGTTCTTC. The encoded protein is CASSQEGPFIYNEQFF.

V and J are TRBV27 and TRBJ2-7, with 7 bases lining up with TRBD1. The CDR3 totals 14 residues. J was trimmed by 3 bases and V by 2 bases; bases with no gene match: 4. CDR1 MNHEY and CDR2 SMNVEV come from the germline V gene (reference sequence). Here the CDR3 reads CASSLPGQIYEQYF. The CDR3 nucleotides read TGTGCCAGCAGTTTACCGGGACAGATCTACGAGCAGTACTTC.

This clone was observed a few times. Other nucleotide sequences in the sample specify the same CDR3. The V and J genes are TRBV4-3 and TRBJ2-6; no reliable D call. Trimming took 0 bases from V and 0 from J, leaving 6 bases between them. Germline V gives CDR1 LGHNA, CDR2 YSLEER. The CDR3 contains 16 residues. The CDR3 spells CASSQDHSSGANVLTF. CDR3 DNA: TGCGCCAGCAGCCAAGATCACAGCTCTGGGGCCAACGTCCTGACTTTC.